The clone carrying this TCR beta chain was detected many times. Time point denoted: patch test 2, 6 weeks after DPC sensitization. Indicated treatment: therapeutic diphenylcyclopropenone sensitization with weekly scalp DPC. The data originate from a study of human T cells and chemical hapten exposure. This CDR3 is built from 16 residues. Germline V gene data show CDR1 as KGHSH and CDR2 as LQKENI. The V and J ends lost 2 bases and 8 bases, in that order; junction bases with no gene match: 10. Each CDR3 protein gets one entry after TCRdb re-called the RACE reads with MiXCR. The sample carries around 130,000 distinct CDR3 sequences, approximately 10% recorded once.

The genes are TRBV18 and TRBJ1-5; 9 bases fit TRBD1. The source was whole blood, collected in connection with sensitization to the hapten diphenylcyclopropenone (DPC). The sequence came from a woman between 50 and 59 years old with alopecia areata. Some clones in this sample may be carry-over from other donors' samples. The CDR3 is CASSPDLQGAGEPQHF. CDR3 nucleotides: TGTGCCAGCTCACCAGATCTACAGGGGGCCGGGGAGCCCCAGCATTTT.